This passage covers 32 T cell receptor beta chains from one sample sequenced in a study of cytomegalovirus exposure and HLA in healthy donors. 60 Vbeta and 13 Jbeta primers were used in PCR. The data were produced by immunoSEQ multiplex PCR, yet TCRdb's version contains in-frame clones alone and is incomplete. The table has under 250,000 clones, around 83% seen once. Sequencing was carried out using PBMCs. All receptors come from a woman between 50 and 59 years old in good health and CMV-seropositive.

This clone has more than one count but fewer than ten. V usage is TRBV7-2 and J usage is TRBJ1-1, with TRBD1 matching 7 bases. The germline CDR1 and CDR2 sequences are SGHTA and FQGNSA. V lost 0 bases to trimming and J lost 11 bases; unmatched junction nucleotides: 9. The CDR3 is 14 residues long. The CDR3: CASSLAGGGMSAFF. As DNA, the CDR3 is TGTGCCAGCAGCTTAGCAGGGGGCGGGATGAGTGCTTTCTTT.

This chain joins TRBV2 and TRBJ1-5; maybe TRBD1 (6 bases). CDR3 length: 15 residues. Germline CDR1 reads SNHLY; CDR2 reads FYNNEI. V shed 4 bases and J shed 0 bases, with 10 bases lying between them. The CDR3 loop is CASSGGQTSNQPQHF. CDR3 coding DNA: TGTGCCAGCAGTGGAGGACAGACTAGCAATCAGCCCCAGCATTTT.

The chain couples TRBV29-1 to TRBJ2-7; TRBD1 agrees at 7 bases. Per germline, CDR1 SQVTM and CDR2 ANQGSEA. This CDR3 is 13 amino acids long. The trim removed 4 bases at V and 0 bases at J, leaving 3 bases unmatched. The CDR3 loop is CSVGDRVSYEQYF. Written as DNA, the CDR3 is TGCAGCGTTGGGGACAGAGTCTCCTACGAGCAGTACTTC.

The V and J genes are TRBV4-1 and TRBJ1-4; D possibly corresponds to TRBD1 (5 bases). Trimming removed 5 bases from V and 7 bases from J, with 17 bases in between. This CDR3 has 15 amino acids. Germline CDR1 reads MGHRA; CDR2 reads YSYEKL. CDR3 amino acids: CASSSQQVPREKLFF. CDR3 coding DNA: TGCGCCAGCAGCTCCCAACAGGTACCTCGTGAAAAACTGTTTTTT.

This chain joins TRBV4-1 and TRBJ1-3; 7 positions agree with TRBD1. The CDR3 runs 16 residues. Losses at the gene ends were 3 bases for V and 0 bases for J; bases not matched to a gene: 5. Germline CDR1 and CDR2: MGHRA and YSYEKL. The CDR3 DNA is TGCGCCAGCAGCCAGCAAACAGGGGTCTCTGGAAACACCATATATTTT. Its translation: CASSQQTGVSGNTIYF.

The chain links TRBV7-2 to TRBJ1-5; D unclear. The V gene's germline CDR1 is SGHTA and CDR2 FQGNSA. Deletions cut 5 bases from V and 5 bases from J, with 7 bases between. The CDR3 is 12 residues long. CDR3 DNA sequence: TGTGCCAGCAGCGCAGACTATCAGCCCCAGCATTTT. Protein: CASSADYQPQHF.

J is TRBJ2-3 and V is TRBV2; 7 bases match TRBD1. CDR3 length: 15 residues. CDR1 and CDR2 (germline): SNHLY, FYNNEI. V shed 5 bases and J 0 bases; nucleotides not matched to a gene: 5. The CDR3: CASSPGTASTDTQYF. DNA of the CDR3: TGTGCCAGCAGTCCCGGGACAGCTAGCACAGATACGCAGTATTTT.

As to this clone: At the DNA level, this CDR3 is encoded by other sequences in the same sample as well. The chain couples TRBV29-1 to TRBJ1-1, with 8 bases identical to TRBD1. J lost 1 base, V lost 6 bases, and 4 bases had no gene match. Germline V gene lookup returns CDR1 SQVTM and CDR2 ANQGSEA. This CDR3 comprises 13 residues. The CDR3 sequence: CSVGDRRNTEAFF. CDR3 bases: TGCAGCGTCGGGGACAGGAGGAACACTGAAGCTTTCTTT.

The rearrangement joins TRBV5-5 to TRBJ2-1; 8 nucleotides line up with TRBD1. CDR3 length equals 15 residues. Germline lookup yields CDR1 SGHKS and CDR2 YYEKEE (reference sequence). With V trimmed by 4 bases and J by 9 bases, 12 bases remained unmatched. CDR3 DNA: TGTGCCAGCAGCCTGACAGGGGATCTTTTTGGTGAGCAGTTCTTC. Translation gives CASSLTGDLFGEQFF.

The chain recombines TRBV18 with TRBJ1-3; 7 nucleotides agree with TRBD1. The CDR3 spans 14 residues. From germline, CDR1 is KGHSH and CDR2 LQKENI. J was trimmed by 0 bases and V by 4 bases; bases with no gene match: 0. The CDR3 loop reads CASSRDSSGNTIYF. CDR3 coding DNA: TGTGCCAGCTCACGGGACAGCTCTGGAAACACCATATATTTT.

The rearrangement uses TRBV27 and TRBJ1-2; weak D call: TRBD1 (6 bases). Trimming took 4 bases from V and 0 from J, leaving 15 bases between them. CDR1 MNHEY and CDR2 SMNVEV come from the germline V gene (reference sequence). This CDR3 region has 16 residues. This CDR3 is CASSSLGGRTNYGYTF. CDR3 nucleotides: TGTGCCAGCAGTTCCCTCGGGGGGCGGACTAACTATGGCTACACCTTC.

The sample holds a few counts of this clone. V is TRBV5-1 and J is TRBJ1-6; D remains ambiguous. Germline lookup yields CDR1 SGHRS and CDR2 YFSETQ. V was shortened by 1 base and J by 7 bases, with 9 bases between the two germline ends. This CDR3 has 14 amino acids. The CDR3 is CASSLRSPNSPLHF. CDR3 coding DNA: TGCGCCAGCAGCTTGAGGAGTCCGAATTCACCCCTCCACTTT.

The rearrangement links TRBV19 to TRBJ1-1, with TRBD1 as a possible D gene (6 bases). V lost 4 bases to trimming and J lost 11 bases, with 20 bases between them. Per germline, CDR1 LNHDA and CDR2 SQIVND (reference sequence). This CDR3 is 14 amino acids long. CDR3 nucleotide sequence: TGTGCCAGTAGTACCCAGGGGTCGCGTTTGAGGGCTTTCTTT. Amino acid sequence: CASSTQGSRLRAFF.

The rearrangement links TRBV5-4 to TRBJ1-2, with D maybe TRBD1 (5 bases). This CDR3 is 14 amino acids long. The V end was cut by 5 bases, the J end by 6 bases, with 17 bases between. Germline CDR1 is SGHNT and CDR2 is YYREEE (reference sequence). The CDR3 spells CASSHWAGSDGYTF. The CDR3 DNA reads as TGTGCCAGCAGTCATTGGGCAGGGTCTGATGGCTACACCTTC.

There are a few counts of this clone. The rearrangement joins TRBV5-1 to TRBJ2-3; D is perhaps TRBD1 (5 bases). This CDR3 is built from 15 residues. V was clipped by 1 base and J by 3 bases, with 12 bases between them. CDR1 and CDR2 (germline): SGHRS, YFSETQ. The CDR3 nucleotides read TGCGCCAGCAGCTTGAACAGGATGCAGACAGATACGCAGTATTTT. It codes for CASSLNRMQTDTQYF.

CDR3 region: CASLPGGAAGANVLTF. The CDR3 coding sequence is TGCGCCAGCCTACCTGGGGGGGCAGCTGGGGCCAACGTCCTGACTTTC. This chain connects TRBV5-1 to TRBJ2-6; possible D gene TRBD2, 7 bases. The CDR3 contains 16 residues. CDR1 is SGHRS and CDR2 is YFSETQ in the germline V gene. The ends were cut back, 7 bases at V and 2 bases at J, with 16 bases in the middle.

CDR3 DNA: TGCGCCAGCAGCCACGGCACCCGGAGCTCCTACAATGAGCAGTTCTTC. Its protein is CASSHGTRSSYNEQFF. The rearrangement joins TRBV4-1 to TRBJ2-1; D is uncertain. Germline V gene lookup returns CDR1 MGHRA and CDR2 YSYEKL. This CDR3 is 16 amino acids long. V lost 3 bases to trimming and J lost 0 bases, with 12 bases between them.

J is TRBJ2-2 and V is TRBV7-2; 8 bases fit TRBD2. CDR1 is SGHTA and CDR2 is FQGNSA in the germline V gene. J gave up 5 bases and V 5 bases, and 1 base lay outside the gene matches. CDR3 size: 13 residues. CDR3 nucleotides: TGTGCCAGCAGCCGGGGGGGGACCGGGGAGCTGTTTTTT. This codes for CASSRGGTGELFF.

A note on this clone: An end of the junction differs from the germline gene, which may be a read error. The chain uses TRBV9 and TRBJ1-4; D is perhaps TRBD1 (6 bases). Germline loops: CDR1 SGDLS, CDR2 YYNGEE. This CDR3 contains 19 residues. In nucleotides, the CDR3 is TGTGCCAGCAGCCGAGATTGGGGGAATGTATTGGGGGCTAAGGAAAAACTGTTTTTT. Its protein is CASSRDWGNVLGAKEKLFF. The variable domain in full, completed from reference TRBV9 and TRBJ1-4, reads DSGVTQTPKHLITATGQRVTLRCSPRSGDLSVYWYQQSLDQGLQFLIQYYNGEERAKGNILERFSAQQFPDLHSELNLSSLELGDSALYFCASSRDWGNVLGAKEKLFFGSGTQLSVL.

The rearrangement joins TRBV7-7 to TRBJ1-1, with D perhaps TRBD1 (6 bases). V lost 4 bases and J 3 bases, leaving 9 bases between the germline ends. Germline CDR1 SSHAT, CDR2 FNYEAQ (reference sequence). This CDR3 has 13 amino acids. CDR3 nucleotide sequence: TGTGCCAGCAGCTCCAACAGGGACACTGAAGCTTTCTTT. Amino acid sequence: CASSSNRDTEAFF.

CDR3 in DNA: TGTGCCAGCAGCTTAGGGCGGTACACTGAAGCTTTCTTT. Translated: CASSLGRYTEAFF. V usage is TRBV7-9 and J usage is TRBJ1-1; D call uncertain. Germline lookup yields CDR1 SEHNR and CDR2 FQNEAQ (reference sequence). The CDR3 has 13 residues. Trimming removed 1 base at V and 3 bases at J, with 6 bases between.

The rearrangement uses TRBV9 and TRBJ1-4; TRBD1 might be the D (5 bases). The V gene's germline CDR1 is SGDLS and CDR2 YYNGEE. V was pared by 0 bases and J by 5 bases, with 14 bases between. This CDR3 contains 16 residues. The CDR3 loop is CASSVAGEGPNEKLFF. Here the CDR3 DNA reads TGTGCCAGCAGCGTAGCTGGGGAGGGGCCAAATGAAAAACTGTTTTTT.

The J gene is TRBJ2-7, the V gene TRBV10-3, with TRBD1 matching over 7 bases. This CDR3 has 13 residues. Trimming cost V 4 bases and J 2 bases; bases outside gene matches: 2. From germline, CDR1 is ENHRY and CDR2 SYGVKD. CDR3 DNA: TGTGCCATCAGTGGCCAGGGGGCCTACGAGCAGTACTTC. It yields the protein CAISGQGAYEQYF.

This rearrangement joins TRBV21-1 to TRBJ1-2; TRBD1, the table's D call, was not compared with the DNA. TRBV21-1 is classified as a pseudogene. The CDR3 has 14 amino acids. The CDR3 region has the DNA TGTGCCAGCAGCAGACCTCGGGACAGGGTGGGCTACACCTTC. It translates to CASSRPRDRVGYTF.

The gene calls are TRBV10-2 and TRBJ1-2; a possible D gene is TRBD1 (6 bases). CDR3 length: 15 residues. Germline CDR1 reads WSHSY; CDR2 reads SAAADI. Between the trimmed V and J ends, which lost 3 bases and 2 bases, there was a span of 13 bases. CDR3 in DNA: TGCGCCAGCAGTGAAGTCGGACAGTGGAACTATGGCTACACCTTC. Amino acid sequence: CASSEVGQWNYGYTF.

The chain employs TRBV7-2 and TRBJ2-5, with 7 nucleotides matching TRBD1. This CDR3 comprises 14 residues. Unmatched junction bases numbered 14, after V lost 5 bases and J lost 11 bases. Germline lookup yields CDR1 SGHTA and CDR2 FQGNSA. The DNA for the CDR3 is TGTGCCAGCAGCCAAGCCCTGACAGGGCGAGAGCAGTACTTC. Its protein is CASSQALTGREQYF. The whole variable domain, filled in from reference TRBV7-2 and TRBJ2-5, reads GAGVSQSPSNKVTEKGKDVELRCDPISGHTALYWYRQSLGQGLEFLIYFQGNSAPDKSGLPSDRFSAERTGGSVSTLTIQRTQQEDSAVYLCASSQALTGREQYFGPGTRLLVL.

The gene calls are TRBV30 and TRBJ1-2; 8 nucleotides align to TRBD1. The CDR3 spans 13 residues. Trimming removed 8 bases from V and 8 bases from J; junction bases left unmatched: 13. Germline-derived CDR1 and CDR2 are GTSNPN and SVGIG (reference sequence). The CDR3 protein is CARKSQGAGGYTF. The DNA of the CDR3 is TGTGCCCGGAAGAGCCAGGGGGCAGGGGGCTACACCTTC.

This clone was seen only once. V is TRBV5-6 and J is TRBJ2-5; TRBD2 aligns across 7 bases. The V segment lost 5 bases and the J segment 5 bases; nucleotides outside the gene matches: 9. Germline-derived CDR1 and CDR2 are SGHDT and YYEEEE. The CDR3 totals 14 residues. CDR3 amino acids: CASSPGLDAETQYF. The CDR3 DNA follows: TGTGCCAGCAGTCCCGGACTAGATGCGGAGACCCAGTACTTC.

This clone was seen once. V and J are TRBV7-2 and TRBJ2-5, with 9 bases that match TRBD2. The DNA end lines up better with TRBJ2-7; the J call may be wrong. The CDR3 runs to 14 residues. Germline V gene data show CDR1 as SGHTA and CDR2 as FQGNSA. The CDR3 sequence is CASSRSGGTYEQYF. CDR3 coding DNA: TGTGCCAGCAGCCGTAGCGGGGGAACCTACGAGCAGTACTTC.

The chain carries TRBV9 and TRBJ1-2, with 8 bases that match TRBD1. Looked up from germline, CDR1 is SGDLS and CDR2 is YYNGEE. The ends lost 0 bases at V and 7 bases at J; junction bases unmatched: 5. The CDR3 covers 14 residues. The CDR3 region has the DNA TGTGCCAGCAGCGTAGGGGGACAGGTTCCTGGCTACACCTTC. Translated, it gives CASSVGGQVPGYTF. Based on the CDR3 plus reference TRBV9 and TRBJ1-2, the full variable domain is DSGVTQTPKHLITATGQRVTLRCSPRSGDLSVYWYQQSLDQGLQFLIQYYNGEERAKGNILERFSAQQFPDLHSELNLSSLELGDSALYFCASSVGGQVPGYTFGSGTRLTVV.

Comments on this clone: The germline gene is not matched at one end of the junction; a read error may be the cause. This chain connects TRBV30 to TRBJ1-5; tentatively, D is TRBD1 (6 bases). The germline gives CDR1 GTSNPN, CDR2 SVGIG (reference sequence). The CDR3 runs to 15 residues. CDR3 sequence reads: CAWGVGGPSNQPQHF. The CDR3, as DNA: TGTGCCTGGGGTGTCGGGGGGCCTAGCAATCAGCCCCAGCATTTT.

This sequence joins TRBV2 and TRBJ2-7; 8 bases align to TRBD2. There are 15 residues in the CDR3. CDR1 is SNHLY, CDR2 FYNNEI, per germline. J gave up 1 base and V 6 bases, and 8 bases lay outside the gene matches. The CDR3: CASRPGTRASYEQYF. The CDR3 DNA reads as TGTGCCAGCAGGCCCGGGACTAGGGCTTCCTACGAGCAGTACTTC.